Included here is one T cell receptor beta chain sequence, with context. Its antigen remains unknown. At one end, the junction sequence differs from germline, possibly due to a read error. The sample is drawn from a study of T cell responses to AZD1222 COVID-19 vaccine. Study-level information: Both about-4-week and about-12-week second-dose recipients were combined.

The study, taken as a whole, reports: Repertoires were obtained solely post-peak T cell response.

TCRdb's table, derived via immunoSEQ multiplex PCR, lists solely in-frame clones and lacks some. The sample includes 140,000 to 150,000 clones, 92% of them seen just once. This CDR3 spans 14 amino acids. Germline V gives CDR1 MGHRA, CDR2 YSYEKL. Sequencing used peripheral blood, obtained on day 0 of AZD1222 vaccination. This sequence was found in an adult in good health. This chain uses TRBV4-1 with TRBJ1-2; D not resolved. The CDR3 reads CASSPRTLNFGYTF. The CDR3 bases are TGCGCCAGCAGCCCCCGGACCTTAAACTTTGGCTACACCTTC.